The source of this TCR beta chain is a study of blood T cell repertoires in COVID-19. The wider study: Samples came from the United States, Italy and Spain, spanning acute and convalescent COVID-19.

This CDR3 has 14 amino acids. CDR1 is MGHRA, CDR2 YSYEKL, per germline. Between the trimmed V and J ends, which lost 2 bases and 4 bases, there was a span of 11 bases. Clinical history reported by participants formed the basis on which cohorts were assigned. How the authors handled the data: Amplification from reference gene primers served as the basis for estimated nucleated cell counts. Generated by immunoSEQ multiplex PCR, the TCRdb table keeps only in-frame clones and is missing some. Clone size and the V and J calls come from that table; the DNA yielded D and trimming. Of some 130,000 clones listed, about 86% are singletons.

This clonotype originated in a woman in her forties or fifties who had recovered from COVID-19. This chain links TRBV4-1 with TRBJ1-1, with D possibly TRBD1 on 6 matching bases. The sample was PBMCs or T cells enriched from blood (not recorded which). This CDR3 is CASSQRQDITEAFF. In nucleotides, the CDR3 is TGCGCCAGCAGCCAAAGACAGGATATCACTGAAGCTTTCTTT.